This T cell receptor beta chain is drawn from a study of CD8 T cells in ankylosing spondylitis. Making use of molecular barcodes, quantitative 5'-RACE generated TCR beta libraries. MiXCR was run by TCRdb on the 5' RACE reads, yielding one entry per CDR3 protein. The table shows hundreds of thousands of distinct CDR3 sequences, with roughly 25% occurring only once. Losses at the gene ends were 2 bases for V and 7 bases for J; bases not matched to a gene: 12. Per germline, CDR1 LGHNA and CDR2 YSLEER. This CDR3 contains 17 residues. This clonotype appeared many times. Its cognate antigen is unknown. Broader study findings: It was reported that disease-linked clones were significantly enriched in matched ankylosing spondylitis synovial fluid. Seemingly distinctive of ankylosing spondylitis blood was a TCR beta motif formed by eight highly homologous variants. Disease-linked clones were found to be CD8+ and relatively rare in peripheral blood.

V is TRBV4-3 and J is TRBJ1-5; 9 positions agree with TRBD1. The origin of this receptor is a male donor with ankylosing spondylitis or in good health (not recorded which). Material for sequencing was blood, either unsorted or a sorted T cell fraction (not recorded which). CDR3 bases: TGCGCCAGCAGCCAAAGGGCCTTTACAGGGGGCGGCCAGCCCCAGCATTTT. Its translation: CASSQRAFTGGGQPQHF.